This T cell receptor beta chain came from a study of shared clonotypes between healthy human individuals. J was trimmed by 6 bases and V by 1 base; bases with no gene match: 7. Germline V CDR1 and CDR2: KGHSH, LQKENI. The CDR3 has 15 amino acids. Libraries were prepared by immunoSEQ multiplex PCR; TCRdb keeps only in-frame clonotypes and omits some of them. The table records 2 million to 2.5 million clones, around 93% of them present only once. As regards this clone: Its antigen is not known.

Study-level findings and limits: The study found lower generation probabilities in non-shared clonotypes than in those shared by all four donors. The diversity represented, both genetic and in exposure history, was limited by few donors. Sharing of clonotypes among donors was expected to vary with sequencing depth.

The receptor comes from a man aged 18 to 29 in good health. Some clones in this sample may be carry-over from other donors' samples. This chain uses TRBV18 with TRBJ1-2; 8 bases align to TRBD1. Material: naive CD4+ T cells from PBMCs. Subset specified: CD45RA+ positively selected. Here the CDR3 DNA reads TGTGCCAGCTCACCACAGGGACAGGCTGTTGATGGCTACACCTTC. It yields the protein CASSPQGQAVDGYTF.